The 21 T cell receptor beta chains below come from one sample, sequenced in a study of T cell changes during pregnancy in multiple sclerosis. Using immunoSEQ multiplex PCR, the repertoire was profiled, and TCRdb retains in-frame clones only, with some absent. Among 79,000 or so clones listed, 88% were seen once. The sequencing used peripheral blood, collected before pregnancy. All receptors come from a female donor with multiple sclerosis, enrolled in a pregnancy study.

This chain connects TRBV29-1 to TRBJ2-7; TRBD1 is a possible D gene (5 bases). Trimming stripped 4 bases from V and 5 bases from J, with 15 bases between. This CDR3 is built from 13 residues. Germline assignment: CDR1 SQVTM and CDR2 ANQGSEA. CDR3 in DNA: TGCAGCGTTGGGTTCGAGGCAGGGCACGAGCAGTACTTC. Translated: CSVGFEAGHEQYF.

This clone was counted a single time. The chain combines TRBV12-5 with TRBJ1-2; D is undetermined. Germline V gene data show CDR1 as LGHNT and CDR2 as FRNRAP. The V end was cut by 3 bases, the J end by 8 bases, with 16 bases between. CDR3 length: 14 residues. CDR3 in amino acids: CASGLGGGPTGYTF. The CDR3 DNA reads TGTGCTAGTGGTTTAGGAGGCGGTCCGACGGGCTACACCTTC.

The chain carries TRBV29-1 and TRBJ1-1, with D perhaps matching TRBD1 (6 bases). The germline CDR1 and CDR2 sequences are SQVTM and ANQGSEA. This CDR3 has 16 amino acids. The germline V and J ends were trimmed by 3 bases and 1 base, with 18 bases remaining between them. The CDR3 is CSVDIWVGGGNTEAFF. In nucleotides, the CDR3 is TGCAGCGTTGACATATGGGTAGGGGGGGGGAACACTGAAGCTTTCTTT.

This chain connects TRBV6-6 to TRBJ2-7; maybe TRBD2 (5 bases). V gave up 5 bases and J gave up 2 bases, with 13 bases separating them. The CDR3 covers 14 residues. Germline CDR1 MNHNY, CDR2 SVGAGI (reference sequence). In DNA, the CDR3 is TGTGCCAGCAGTCCGAGGGATGGCGCCTACGAGCAGTACTTC. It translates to CASSPRDGAYEQYF.

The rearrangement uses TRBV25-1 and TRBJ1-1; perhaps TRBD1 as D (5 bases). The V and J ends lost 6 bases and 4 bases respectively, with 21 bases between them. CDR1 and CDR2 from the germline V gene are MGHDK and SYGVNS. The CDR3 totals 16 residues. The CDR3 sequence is CASSPWGGVGATEAFF. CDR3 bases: TGTGCCAGCAGCCCCTGGGGAGGGGTCGGGGCCACTGAAGCTTTCTTT.

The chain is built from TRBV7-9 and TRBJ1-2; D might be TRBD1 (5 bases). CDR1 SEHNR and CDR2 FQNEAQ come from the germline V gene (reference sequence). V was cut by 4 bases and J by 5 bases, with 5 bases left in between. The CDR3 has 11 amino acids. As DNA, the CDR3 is TGTGCCAGCAGCTCAGGGTATGGCTACACCTTC. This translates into CASSSGYGYTF.

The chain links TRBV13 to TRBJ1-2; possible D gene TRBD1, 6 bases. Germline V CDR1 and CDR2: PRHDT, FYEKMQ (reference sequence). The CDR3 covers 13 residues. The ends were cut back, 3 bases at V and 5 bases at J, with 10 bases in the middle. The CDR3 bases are TGTGCCAGCAGCTTTAACAGGGCTTATGGCTACACCTTC. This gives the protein CASSFNRAYGYTF.

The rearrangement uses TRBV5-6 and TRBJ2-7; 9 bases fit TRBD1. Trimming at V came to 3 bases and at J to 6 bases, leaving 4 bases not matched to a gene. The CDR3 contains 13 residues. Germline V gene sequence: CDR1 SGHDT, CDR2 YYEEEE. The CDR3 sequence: CASSWTGVGEQYF. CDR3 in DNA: TGTGCCAGCAGCTGGACAGGGGTGGGCGAGCAGTACTTC.

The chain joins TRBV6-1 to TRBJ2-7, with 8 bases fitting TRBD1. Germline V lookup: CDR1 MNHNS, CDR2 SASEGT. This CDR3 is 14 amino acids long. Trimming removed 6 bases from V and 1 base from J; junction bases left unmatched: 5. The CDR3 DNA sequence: TGTGCCAGCAGACCCGGGACAGGTTCCTACGAGCAGTACTTC. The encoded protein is CASRPGTGSYEQYF.

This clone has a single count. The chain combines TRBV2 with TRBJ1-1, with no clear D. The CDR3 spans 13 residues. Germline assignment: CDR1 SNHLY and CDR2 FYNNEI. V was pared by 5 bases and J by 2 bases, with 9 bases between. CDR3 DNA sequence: TGTGCCAGCAGTAACGGTCCCAACACTGAAGCTTTCTTT. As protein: CASSNGPNTEAFF.

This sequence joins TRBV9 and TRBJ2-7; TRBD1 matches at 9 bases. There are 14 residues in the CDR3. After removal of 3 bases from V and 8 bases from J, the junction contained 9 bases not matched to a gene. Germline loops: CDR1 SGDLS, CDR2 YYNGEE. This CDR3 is CASSALSGTGKQYF. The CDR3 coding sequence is TGTGCCAGCAGCGCACTATCCGGGACAGGGAAGCAGTACTTC.

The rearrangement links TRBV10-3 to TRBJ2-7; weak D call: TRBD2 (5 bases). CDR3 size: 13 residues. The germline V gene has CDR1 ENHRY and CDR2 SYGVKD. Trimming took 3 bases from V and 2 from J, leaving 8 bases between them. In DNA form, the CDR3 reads TGTGCCATCAGTGACGGGAATACCTACGAGCAGTACTTC. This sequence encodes CAISDGNTYEQYF.

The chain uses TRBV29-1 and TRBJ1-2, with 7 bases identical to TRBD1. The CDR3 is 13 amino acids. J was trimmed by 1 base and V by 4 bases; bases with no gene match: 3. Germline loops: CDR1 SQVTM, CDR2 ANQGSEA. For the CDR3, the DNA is TGCAGCGTTGGGGGGGACAGTAACTATGGCTACACCTTC. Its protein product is CSVGGDSNYGYTF.

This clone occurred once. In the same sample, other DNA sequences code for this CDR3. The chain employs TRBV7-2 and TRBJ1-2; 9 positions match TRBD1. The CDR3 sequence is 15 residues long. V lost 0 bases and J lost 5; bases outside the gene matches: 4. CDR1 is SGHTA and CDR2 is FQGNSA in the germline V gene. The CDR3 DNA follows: TGTGCCAGCAGCTTAGCCGGACAGGGGCAATATGGCTACACCTTC. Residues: CASSLAGQGQYGYTF. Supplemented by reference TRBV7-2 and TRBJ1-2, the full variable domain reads GAGVSQSPSNKVTEKGKDVELRCDPISGHTALYWYRQSLGQGLEFLIYFQGNSAPDKSGLPSDRFSAERTGGSVSTLTIQRTQQEDSAVYLCASSLAGQGQYGYTFGSGTRLTVV.

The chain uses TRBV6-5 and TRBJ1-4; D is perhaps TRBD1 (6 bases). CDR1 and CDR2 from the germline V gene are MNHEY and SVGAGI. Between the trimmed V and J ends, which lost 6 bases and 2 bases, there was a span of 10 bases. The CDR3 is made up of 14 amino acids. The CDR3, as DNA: TGTGCCAGCAGAAGGGGGTGGACTAATGAAAAACTGTTTTTT. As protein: CASRRGWTNEKLFF.

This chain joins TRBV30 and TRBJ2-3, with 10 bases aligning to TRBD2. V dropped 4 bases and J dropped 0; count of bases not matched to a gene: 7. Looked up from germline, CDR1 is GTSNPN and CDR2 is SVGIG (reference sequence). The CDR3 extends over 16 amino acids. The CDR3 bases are TGTGCCTGGACCACTAGCGGGACTAGTAGCACAGATACGCAGTATTTT. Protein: CAWTTSGTSSTDTQYF. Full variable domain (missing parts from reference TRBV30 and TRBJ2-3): SQTIHQWPATLVQPVGSPLSLECTVEGTSNPNLYWYRQAAGRGLQLLFYSVGIGQISSEVPQNLSASRPQDRQFILSSKKLLLSDSGFYLCAWTTSGTSSTDTQYFGPGTRLTVL.

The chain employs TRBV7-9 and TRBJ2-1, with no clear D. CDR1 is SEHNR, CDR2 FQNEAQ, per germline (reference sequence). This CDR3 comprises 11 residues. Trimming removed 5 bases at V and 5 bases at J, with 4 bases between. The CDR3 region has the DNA TGTGCCAGCAGCCAGAACAATGAGCAGTTCTTC. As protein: CASSQNNEQFF.

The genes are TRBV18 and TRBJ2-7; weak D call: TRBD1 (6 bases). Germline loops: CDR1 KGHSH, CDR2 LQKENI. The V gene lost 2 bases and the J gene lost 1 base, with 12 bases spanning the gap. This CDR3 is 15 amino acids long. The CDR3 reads CASSPSTGTSYEQYF. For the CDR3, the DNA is TGTGCCAGCTCACCATCGACAGGTACTTCCTACGAGCAGTACTTC.

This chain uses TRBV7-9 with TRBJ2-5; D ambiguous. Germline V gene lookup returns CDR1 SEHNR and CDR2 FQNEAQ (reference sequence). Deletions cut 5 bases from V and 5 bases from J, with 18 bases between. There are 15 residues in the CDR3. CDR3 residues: CASSQASRIWETQYF. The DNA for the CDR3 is TGTGCCAGCAGCCAGGCCTCCCGTATTTGGGAGACCCAGTACTTC.

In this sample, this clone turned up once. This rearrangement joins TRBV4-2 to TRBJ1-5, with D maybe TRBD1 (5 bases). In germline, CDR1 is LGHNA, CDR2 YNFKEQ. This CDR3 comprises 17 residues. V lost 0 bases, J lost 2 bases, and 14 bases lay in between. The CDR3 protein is CASSQEVSGQRNQPQHF. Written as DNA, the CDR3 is TGTGCCAGCAGCCAAGAAGTGTCAGGGCAGCGCAATCAGCCCCAGCATTTT.

The CDR3 DNA follows: TGTGCCAGCAGTGAAACTCGAAACACCATATATTTT. Its protein is CASSETRNTIYF. J is TRBJ1-3 and V is TRBV6-1, with D unresolved. In germline, CDR1 is MNHNS, CDR2 SASEGT. V lost 2 bases, J lost 5 bases, and 4 bases lay in between. The CDR3 is 12 amino acids.